One and the same sample provided the 14 T cell receptor beta chains below, sequenced in a study of CD8 T cells in ankylosing spondylitis. TCRdb passed the 5' RACE reads through MiXCR, listing each CDR3 protein once. The table records under 85,000 distinct CDR3 sequences, approximately 5% of them present only once. Sequenced sample: blood, either unsorted or a sorted T cell fraction (not recorded which). The receptors originated from a male donor with ankylosing spondylitis or in good health (not recorded which).

This clonotype was counted many times. The chain recombines TRBV5-1 with TRBJ2-7, with 9 bases that match TRBD1. CDR1 SGHRS and CDR2 YFSETQ come from the germline V gene. J gave up 3 bases and V 6 bases, and 7 bases lay outside the gene matches. This CDR3 has 14 amino acids. CDR3 sequence: CASTPGTGIYEQYF. CDR3 DNA: TGCGCCAGCACCCCCGGGACAGGGATCTACGAGCAGTACTTC.

There are many counts of this clonotype. This rearrangement joins TRBV7-6 to TRBJ1-1, with 9 bases fitting TRBD1. The junction had 4 bases not matched to a gene; V was cut back by 5 bases and J by 3 bases. This CDR3 is built from 14 residues. Germline loops: CDR1 SGHVS, CDR2 FNYEAQ. In DNA, the CDR3 is TGTGCCAGCAGCGCCAGACAGGGGGACACTGAAGCTTTCTTT. Protein product: CASSARQGDTEAFF.

This clonotype was seen at least ten times. DNA of the CDR3: TGCAGCGATGGACGGGGCACAGATACGCAGTATTTT. It specifies CSDGRGTDTQYF. The chain joins TRBV29-1 to TRBJ2-3; no reliable D call. Per the germline V gene, CDR1 is SQVTM and CDR2 is ANQGSEA. The CDR3 is made up of 12 amino acids. V lost 7 bases and J 1 base, leaving 9 bases between the germline ends.

The rearrangement links TRBV24-1 to TRBJ2-1; 10 bases map to TRBD1. Trimming cost V 7 bases and J 12 bases; bases outside gene matches: 17. The CDR3 is 16 amino acids. Germline values: CDR1 KGHDR, CDR2 SFDVKD. The DNA for the CDR3 is TGTGCCACCAGCGGAATTCGGGGACAGGGGAGACATGGGCAGTTCTTC. It codes for CATSGIRGQGRHGQFF.

This clonotype was observed at least ten times. V and J are TRBV25-1 and TRBJ1-4; 7 bases are shared with TRBD1. CDR3 length: 15 residues. V dropped 2 bases and J dropped 8; count of bases not matched to a gene: 8. CDR1 is MGHDK and CDR2 is SYGVNS in the germline V gene. CDR3 DNA: TGTGCCAGCAGTGAAGCCGGGACAGCCGGGGAAAAACTGTTTTTT. It specifies CASSEAGTAGEKLFF.

Many counts were recorded for this clonotype. This chain connects TRBV7-2 to TRBJ1-5; 7 bases are a match to TRBD1. The CDR3 runs to 14 residues. Trimming at V came to 5 bases and at J to 3 bases, leaving 4 bases not matched to a gene. Germline CDR1 reads SGHTA; CDR2 reads FQGNSA. This CDR3 is CASSGDSLNQPQHF. The CDR3 DNA is TGTGCCAGCAGCGGGGACAGCCTCAATCAGCCCCAGCATTTT.

This clonotype has ten or more counts. The chain links TRBV7-6 to TRBJ2-2, with D possibly TRBD1 on 6 matching bases. This CDR3 has 14 residues. Germline V gives CDR1 SGHVS, CDR2 FNYEAQ. V lost 5 bases and J lost 4, with 11 bases in between. In DNA, the CDR3 is TGTGCCAGCAGCGTTACAGGGCCCACCGGGGAGCTGTTTTTT. It encodes CASSVTGPTGELFF.

This clonotype was observed at least ten times. The V call is TRBV4-1, the J call TRBJ2-7; 7 positions match TRBD2. Germline V gene data show CDR1 as MGHRA and CDR2 as YSYEKL. The CDR3 has 14 amino acids. V was pared by 1 base and J by 4 bases, with 4 bases of the junction left unmatched. As DNA, the CDR3 is TGCGCCAGCAGCCAAGGCGGGGGAGGTTACGAGCAGTACTTC. Protein sequence: CASSQGGGGYEQYF.

This clonotype was seen ten or more times. The DNA for the CDR3 is TGTGCCAGCACCCAGGGCCTTAGCGGAGGAGAAGAGACCCAGTACTTC. Translating it yields CASTQGLSGGEETQYF. The chain couples TRBV6-1 to TRBJ2-5, with D possibly TRBD2 on 6 matching bases. This CDR3 contains 16 residues. CDR1 is MNHNS and CDR2 is SASEGT in the germline V gene. Trimming stripped 7 bases from V and 3 bases from J, with 21 bases between.

This clonotype has a count of ten or more. This chain joins TRBV6-5 and TRBJ2-6; weak D call: TRBD1 (6 bases). Between the trimmed V and J ends, which lost 2 bases and 0 bases, there was a span of 11 bases. Germline loops: CDR1 MNHEY, CDR2 SVGAGI. This CDR3 has 17 amino acids. The DNA for the CDR3 is TGTGCCAGCAGTTACGGACAGTCTAGCTCTGGGGCCAACGTCCTGACTTTC. It codes for CASSYGQSSSGANVLTF.

This clonotype was counted at least ten times. The CDR3 DNA reads TGCAGGGTCCCCGAGGCGACCCAGTACTTC. Its translation: CRVPEATQYF. The V gene is TRBV20-1, the J gene TRBJ2-5; D call uncertain. Germline V lookup: CDR1 DFQATT, CDR2 SNEGSKA (reference sequence). The CDR3 has 10 amino acids.

This clonotype was recorded many times. The CDR3, as DNA: TGTGCCAGCAGCTTACCGCGGGCAACCAGCACAGATACGCAGTATTTT. Translating it yields CASSLPRATSTDTQYF. V gene TRBV7-2 combines with J gene TRBJ2-3; a weak D match, TRBD2 (5 bases). V lost 2 bases to trimming and J lost 0 bases, with 12 bases between them. Germline CDR1 and CDR2: SGHTA and FQGNSA. The CDR3 runs 16 residues.

This clonotype came up many times. The rearrangement joins TRBV6-1 to TRBJ1-6; unclear D gene. Per the germline V gene, CDR1 is MNHNS and CDR2 is SASEGT. V was shortened by 7 bases and J by 15 bases, with 22 bases between the two germline ends. The CDR3 contains 14 residues. For the CDR3, the DNA is TGTGCCAGCACCCTCACTTTGACGGCCTGGCGCCTCCACTTT. This sequence encodes CASTLTLTAWRLHF.

This clonotype was seen at least ten times. The CDR3 region is CSARGGGGEPQHF. In DNA form, the CDR3 reads TGCAGTGCTAGAGGCGGGGGCGGTGAGCCCCAGCATTTT. The chain uses TRBV20-1 and TRBJ1-5, with D possibly TRBD1 on 6 matching bases. This CDR3 has 13 amino acids. V dropped 1 base and J dropped 8 bases, with 12 bases sitting between them. Per germline, CDR1 DFQATT and CDR2 SNEGSKA (reference sequence).